Following are 12 T cell receptor beta chains from one sample sequenced in a study of tumor-infiltrating lymphocytes in primary liver carcinoma. From 500 ng of total RNA, TCR beta-specific cDNA was reverse-transcribed using a constant-region primer. For TCR beta, libraries were produced by three nested multiplex PCR rounds using slightly modified ARM-PCR. Researchers ran the first two PCR rounds for roughly 10 cycles each with TRBV1-TRBV30 forward primers and a C-beta reverse primer. Using its own MiXCR run on the multiplex PCR reads, TCRdb lists one record per CDR3 protein. This table has some 94,000 distinct CDR3 sequences, over 55% appearing once. Extraction of RNA together with DNA used roughly 18-32 mg of unsorted bulk tissue. Sequenced input: liver tumor tissue from sampling region 5. Sample subset: tumor region T5, tumor centre. The receptors originated from a woman aged 60 to 75 with primary liver carcinoma and hepatitis B virus infection.

The sample holds many counts of this clonotype. The chain uses TRBV5-6 and TRBJ2-3; 9 bases line up with TRBD1. Per germline, CDR1 SGHDT and CDR2 YYEEEE. This CDR3 has 15 residues. Germline trimming cut 4 bases from V and 4 bases from J; bases unmatched to any gene: 7. The CDR3 loop reads CASSRYRGPADTQYF. The CDR3, as DNA: TGTGCCAGCAGCCGATACAGGGGGCCGGCAGATACGCAGTATTTT.

The chain carries TRBV11-2 and TRBJ2-1; 11 positions match TRBD2. Losses at the gene ends were 5 bases for V and 12 bases for J; bases not matched to a gene: 18. Germline lookup yields CDR1 SGHAT and CDR2 FQNNGV. The CDR3 is made up of 17 amino acids. Here the CDR3 reads CASSRRLAGGPGGVQFF. The CDR3 nucleotides read TGTGCCAGCAGCAGGAGATTAGCGGGAGGGCCGGGGGGTGTGCAGTTCTTC.

Turning to this clonotype: One end of the junction fails to match germline, which may point to a read error. The rearrangement links TRBV6-6 to TRBJ1-1, with D possibly TRBD1 on 6 matching bases. The CDR3 runs to 13 residues. Germline CDR1 reads MNHNY; CDR2 reads SVGAGI (reference sequence). The chain's CDR3 is CTSSEEGVTEAFF. DNA for the CDR3: TGTACCAGCAGTGAGGAGGGGGTCACTGAAGCTTTCTTT.

On this clonotype itself: One end of the junction does not line up with germline, which may come from a read error. The rearrangement joins TRBV11-1 to TRBJ2-5; TRBD1 matches at 7 bases. The CDR3 runs to 15 residues. The germline V gene encodes CDR1 SGHAT and CDR2 FQDESV (reference sequence). CDR3 DNA: TGTGCCAGCAGCCCCACAGGGGCCCAGAAGTTAGCCCAATACTTC. Residues: CASSPTGAQKLAQYF.

Worth noting for this clonotype: The junction departs from germline at one end; a sequencing error may be responsible. This sequence joins TRBV28 and TRBJ2-3; TRBD2 matches 10 bases. The CDR3 covers 15 residues. Germline lookup yields CDR1 MDHEN and CDR2 SYDVKM. Here the CDR3 DNA reads TGCGCCAGCATCCCAGCGGGAGGGATCACAGATACGCAGTATTTT. It specifies CASIPAGGITDTQYF.

Points on this clonotype: A read error may produce the germline difference seen at one junction end. The V call is TRBV10-2, the J call TRBJ2-1; possibly TRBD1 for D (6 bases). There are 15 residues in the CDR3. Per the germline V gene, CDR1 is WSHSY and CDR2 is SAAADI. CDR3 bases: TGCGCCAGCAGCGAGGGGGTCCCCTCTTACAGTGAGCAGTTCTTC. As protein: CASSEGVPSYSEQFF.

Note on this clonotype: With a much larger clone just one base away, this may be a read error. The rearrangement links TRBV5-5 to TRBJ2-1; the D gene is possibly TRBD2 (6 bases). The germline V gene has CDR1 SGHKS and CDR2 YYEKEE (reference sequence). The CDR3 loop spans 13 amino acids. The V gene lost 0 bases and the J gene lost 9 bases, with 10 bases spanning the gap. CDR3 DNA: TGTGCCAGCAGCTTGGGCGGGCGGGGTGAGCAGTTCTTC. Protein product: CASSLGGRGEQFF.

Regarding this clonotype: A single base separates this from a much larger clone, so it may be a read error. The gene calls are TRBV28 and TRBJ1-1; no firm D call. Looked up from germline, CDR1 is MDHEN and CDR2 is SYDVKM. The CDR3 runs 13 residues. The CDR3 region has the DNA TGTTCCAGCACCTCAGGCTATAACACTGAAGCTTTCTTT. As protein: CSSTSGYNTEAFF.

The chain couples TRBV28 to TRBJ2-7; TRBD1 matches 8 bases. Losses at the gene ends were 3 bases for V and 6 bases for J; bases not matched to a gene: 7. The CDR3 length is 14 residues. Germline-derived CDR1 and CDR2 are MDHEN and SYDVKM. CDR3 bases: TGTGCCAGCAGTTTCCAGGGGGCATTTGGCGAGCAGTACTTC. This encodes CASSFQGAFGEQYF.

Concerning this clonotype: A much larger clone differs by one base, so this may be a read error. The chain uses TRBV10-3 and TRBJ1-2, with a weak D call TRBD1 (5 bases). Deletions cut 11 bases from V and 4 bases from J, with 20 bases between. Germline V gene lookup returns CDR1 ENHRY and CDR2 SYGVKD. This CDR3 is built from 14 residues. CDR3: CASRTRGITYGYTF. The CDR3 region has the DNA TGTGCCTCTAGGACAAGGGGAATTACCTATGGCTACACCTTC.

The V call is TRBV28, the J call TRBJ2-4, with TRBD2 matching 11 bases. Germline CDR1 and CDR2: MDHEN and SYDVKM. The CDR3 has 17 amino acids. With V trimmed by 7 bases and J by 0 bases, 8 bases remained unmatched. The CDR3 DNA is TGTGCCAGCACGGGACTAGCGGCGCATCTAGCCAAAAACATTCAGTACTTC. This gives the protein CASTGLAAHLAKNIQYF.

On this clonotype: A junction end diverges from the germline sequence, so it may reflect a read error. This chain uses TRBV10-3 with TRBJ1-5; D may be TRBD1 (6 bases). This CDR3 spans 14 amino acids. Germline CDR1 and CDR2: ENHRY and SYGVKD. CDR3 in amino acids: CAISDWGREQPQHF. CDR3 coding DNA: TGTGCCATCAGTGATTGGGGGCGAGAGCAGCCCCAGCATTTC.